What follows are 20 T cell receptor beta chains derived from one specimen sequenced in a study of T cell repertoires in cytomegalovirus infection. TCRdb re-called the reads through MiXCR, storing one row per CDR3 protein. The sample has some 160,000 distinct CDR3 sequences, 17% seen once; the top ten hold 15% to 20%. The sample taken for sequencing was CD8+ T cells from PBMCs. The receptor source for this set is a human donor in good health (CMV status not recorded). Some clones in this sample may be carry-over from other donors' samples.

J is TRBJ2-3 and V is TRBV28; 7 bases agree with TRBD1. CDR3 size: 17 residues. Germline V gene data show CDR1 as MDHEN and CDR2 as SYDVKM. V dropped 5 bases and J dropped 4; count of bases not matched to a gene: 15. The CDR3 DNA reads as TGTGCCAGCAGTCAGAAAACAGGGGCCGACCGATCAGATACGCAGTATTTT. Encoded protein: CASSQKTGADRSDTQYF.

At least ten counts were recorded for this clonotype. This chain uses TRBV7-8 with TRBJ2-1, with TRBD1 identical over 7 bases. V trimming: 4 bases; J trimming: 2 bases; junction bases outside the gene matches: 8. The CDR3 sequence is 16 residues long. CDR1 and CDR2 (germline): SGHVS, FQNEAQ. CDR3 protein: CASSSVGQGAYNEQFF. CDR3 DNA: TGTGCCAGCAGCTCCGTCGGGCAGGGGGCCTACAATGAGCAGTTCTTC.

The chain couples TRBV7-9 to TRBJ2-1, with unresolved D. Germline CDR1 is SEHNR and CDR2 is FQNEAQ (reference sequence). CDR3 length equals 13 residues. V lost 7 bases to trimming and J lost 8 bases, with 15 bases between them. The CDR3 DNA reads TGTGCCAGCACCGACGGGCCGAGACATGAGCAGTTCTTC. Translated, it gives CASTDGPRHEQFF.

The CDR3: CASSLEGKTQFF. The CDR3 bases are TGTGCCAGCAGCTTAGAAGGGAAGACGCAGTTCTTC. This rearrangement joins TRBV7-9 to TRBJ2-1; the D is unclear. Germline CDR1 is SEHNR and CDR2 is FQNEAQ (reference sequence). V lost 1 base and J lost 12, with 10 bases in between. CDR3 length equals 12 residues.

V gene TRBV29-1 combines with J gene TRBJ1-5, with TRBD1 matching over 7 bases. The V gene end was trimmed by 4 bases and the J gene end by 2 bases; junction bases not matched to a gene: 5. CDR3 size: 14 residues. Per the germline V gene, CDR1 is SQVTM and CDR2 is ANQGSEA. CDR3 amino acids: CSVGVGGGNQPQHF. The CDR3 coding sequence is TGCAGCGTTGGTGTAGGGGGCGGCAATCAGCCCCAGCATTTT.

The table lists this clonotype with a few counts. This sequence joins TRBV16 and TRBJ2-1; a possible D gene is TRBD2 (6 bases). The V end lost 0 bases, the J end lost 0 bases, and 12 bases lay between the germline ends. This CDR3 region has 17 residues. Germline CDR1 reads KGHSY; CDR2 reads FQNENV. The CDR3 bases are TGTGCCAGCAGCCAATCGGAAGCGGGCCACTCCTACAATGAGCAGTTCTTC. This encodes CASSQSEAGHSYNEQFF.

The chain couples TRBV7-2 to TRBJ2-1, with 12 bases matching TRBD2. Germline trimming cut 5 bases from V and 7 bases from J; bases unmatched to any gene: 6. Germline V gene sequence: CDR1 SGHTA, CDR2 FQGNSA. The CDR3 runs 15 residues. CDR3 DNA sequence: TGTGCCAGCAGCCTGGAGACTAGCGGGAGAAATGAGCAGTTCTTC. As protein: CASSLETSGRNEQFF.

This clonotype was detected only a few times. The genes are TRBV27 and TRBJ2-7; the D gene is possibly TRBD2 (5 bases). CDR3 length equals 16 residues. Deletions cut 3 bases from V and 6 bases from J, with 21 bases between. Germline loops: CDR1 MNHEY, CDR2 SMNVEV (reference sequence). The CDR3 nucleotides are TGTGCCAGCAGTTTCTCCTCGGACTCCCTCCTACTCGAGCAGTACTTC. Its translation is CASSFSSDSLLLEQYF.

This CDR3 is CASISDYNEQFF. In DNA form, the CDR3 reads TGTGCCAGCATCTCGGACTACAATGAGCAGTTCTTC. The rearrangement uses TRBV7-9 and TRBJ2-1; D remains ambiguous. CDR3 length: 12 amino acids. Trimming removed 7 bases at V and 3 bases at J, with 7 bases between. Germline V gene lookup returns CDR1 SEHNR and CDR2 FQNEAQ (reference sequence).

This clonotype has more than one count but fewer than ten. The genes are TRBV5-3 and TRBJ2-1, with 10 bases lining up with TRBD1. TRBV5-3 belongs to the ORF category, with a function that is uncertain. The CDR3 is made up of 15 amino acids. Trimming removed 8 bases from V and 4 bases from J; junction bases left unmatched: 9. The CDR3 is CASTGGTGDYNEQFF. The CDR3 DNA reads TGTGCCAGCACGGGGGGGACAGGGGATTACAATGAGCAGTTCTTC.

This clonotype showed up just once. A much larger clone differs by one base, so this may be a read error. The rearrangement uses TRBV7-2 and TRBJ1-3; TRBD1 matches at 8 bases. CDR1 is SGHTA, CDR2 FQGNSA, per germline. The CDR3 totals 18 residues. V shed 2 bases and J 0 bases; nucleotides not matched to a gene: 9. CDR3 DNA: TGTGCCAGCAGCTTACGTGACAGGGGTAGCATCTCTGGAAACACCATATATTTT. The encoded protein is CASSLRDRGSISGNTIYF.

This clonotype was counted only a few times. The chain employs TRBV5-1 and TRBJ2-7, with TRBD1 matching 7 bases. V lost 4 bases and J lost 3; bases outside the gene matches: 7. This CDR3 is built from 14 residues. The germline V gene encodes CDR1 SGHRS and CDR2 YFSETQ. The CDR3 loop is CASSDRQGLYEQYF. The CDR3 nucleotides read TGCGCCAGCAGCGATCGACAGGGTCTCTACGAGCAGTACTTC.

This chain links TRBV25-1 with TRBJ2-1, with D possibly called TRBD1 or TRBD2 (5 bases each). The germline V gene encodes CDR1 MGHDK and CDR2 SYGVNS. The CDR3 length is 13 residues. V was shortened by 3 bases and J by 6 bases, with 9 bases between the two germline ends. CDR3 residues: CASSEAGSNEQFF. The DNA of the CDR3 is TGTGCCAGCAGTGAGGCAGGGAGCAATGAGCAGTTCTTC.

This chain links TRBV28 with TRBJ2-7, with a weak D call TRBD1 (5 bases). CDR3 length: 13 amino acids. Between the trimmed V and J ends, which lost 1 base and 6 bases, there was a span of 10 bases. Germline V gene lookup returns CDR1 MDHEN and CDR2 SYDVKM. This CDR3 reads CASSLLGRSEQYF. The CDR3 DNA sequence: TGTGCCAGCAGTTTATTGGGGCGGAGCGAGCAGTACTTC.

This clonotype was seen a handful of times. The chain is built from TRBV19 and TRBJ2-1; D might be TRBD2 (6 bases). This CDR3 has 15 residues. CDR1 and CDR2 from the germline V gene are LNHDA and SQIVND (reference sequence). The V and J ends lost 7 bases and 6 bases respectively, with 19 bases between them. The DNA for the CDR3 is TGTGCCAGTACCACCCTTCCCGAGGGAGGCAATGAGCAGTTCTTC. Its translation: CASTTLPEGGNEQFF.

This clonotype showed up many times. This chain connects TRBV7-8 to TRBJ2-7, with D uncertain. Trimming pared 1 base from V and 2 bases from J, leaving 3 bases between. Per germline, CDR1 SGHVS and CDR2 FQNEAQ. The CDR3 spans 12 residues. The CDR3: CASSLVAYEQYF. Here the CDR3 DNA reads TGTGCCAGCAGCTTAGTTGCCTACGAGCAGTACTTC.

The chain has TRBV9 and TRBJ2-3; D assignment may be TRBD1 or TRBD2 (5 bases each). This CDR3 contains 16 residues. Germline CDR1 is SGDLS and CDR2 is YYNGEE. The germline V and J ends were trimmed by 6 bases and 0 bases, with 17 bases remaining between them. Written as DNA, the CDR3 is TGTGCCAGCACCCCCGACCGGGGCTTGAGCACAGATACGCAGTATTTT. Translating gives CASTPDRGLSTDTQYF.

V usage is TRBV7-9 and J usage is TRBJ2-5; TRBD1 agrees at 8 bases. Germline V gene lookup returns CDR1 SEHNR and CDR2 FQNEAQ (reference sequence). The V gene end was trimmed by 7 bases and the J gene end by 7 bases; junction bases not matched to a gene: 23. CDR3 length equals 18 residues. DNA of the CDR3: TGTGCCAGCATCATTCCGGGACAGGAGGCCTCAAGAGCGGGGACCCAGTACTTC. This codes for CASIIPGQEASRAGTQYF.

V and J are TRBV29-1 and TRBJ1-2; no clear D gene. The CDR3 length is 14 residues. The germline V gene has CDR1 SQVTM and CDR2 ANQGSEA. V lost 0 bases to trimming and J lost 2 bases, with 10 bases between them. CDR3 sequence: CSVEEGWMNYGYTF. CDR3 sequence (DNA): TGCAGCGTTGAAGAAGGCTGGATGAACTATGGCTACACCTTC.

V and J are TRBV19 and TRBJ2-3; the D gene is possibly TRBD1 (6 bases). Trimming stripped 5 bases from V and 2 bases from J, with 14 bases between. Germline assignment: CDR1 LNHDA and CDR2 SQIVND (reference sequence). The CDR3 covers 15 residues. The CDR3 DNA reads as TGTGCCAGTAGTGACCGGGACATTTCCACAGATACGCAGTATTTT. Translating gives CASSDRDISTDTQYF. The complete variable domain, with remaining parts taken from reference TRBV19 and TRBJ2-3, reads DGGITQSPKYLFRKEGQNVTLSCEQNLNHDAMYWYRQDPGQGLRLIYYSQIVNDFQKGDIAEGYSVSREKKESFPLTVTSAQKNPTAFYLCASSDRDISTDTQYFGPGTRLTVL.